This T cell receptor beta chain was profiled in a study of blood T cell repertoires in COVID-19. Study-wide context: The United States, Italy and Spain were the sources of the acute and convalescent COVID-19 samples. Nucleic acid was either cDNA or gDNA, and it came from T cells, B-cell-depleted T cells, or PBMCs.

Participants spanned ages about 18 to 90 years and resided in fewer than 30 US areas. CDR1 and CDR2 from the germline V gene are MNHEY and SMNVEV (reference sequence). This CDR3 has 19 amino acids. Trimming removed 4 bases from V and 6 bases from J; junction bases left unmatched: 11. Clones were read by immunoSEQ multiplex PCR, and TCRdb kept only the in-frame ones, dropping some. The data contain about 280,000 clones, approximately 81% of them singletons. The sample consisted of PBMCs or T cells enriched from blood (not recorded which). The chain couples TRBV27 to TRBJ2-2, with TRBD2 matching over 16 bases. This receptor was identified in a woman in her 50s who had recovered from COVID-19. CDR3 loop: CASSSASGLAGGRPGELFF. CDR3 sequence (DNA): TGTGCCAGCAGTTCCGCATCGGGACTAGCGGGGGGGCGTCCCGGGGAGCTGTTTTTT.